The 25 T cell receptor beta chains given below trace back to one sample, sequenced in a study of T cells after yellow fever vaccination. MiXCR, run by TCRdb on the 5' RACE reads, gives a single entry per CDR3 protein. The sample includes hundreds of thousands of distinct CDR3 sequences, 10% to 15% of them seen just once. Sequenced material: PBMCs, taken on the day of the yellow fever booster vaccination. The receptors come from a man between 25 and 39 years old who received the YFV17D yellow fever vaccine.

This sequence joins TRBV7-9 and TRBJ1-3; D possibly corresponds to TRBD1 (5 bases). The CDR3 loop spans 15 amino acids. From germline, CDR1 is SEHNR and CDR2 FQNEAQ (reference sequence). The V gene lost 5 bases and the J gene lost 2 bases, with 13 bases spanning the gap. The CDR3 here is CASSPPGTAGNTIYF. The CDR3 nucleotides read TGTGCCAGCAGCCCCCCCGGGACGGCTGGAAACACCATATATTTT.

The chain uses TRBV7-2 and TRBJ2-1; TRBD2 might be the D (6 bases). Trimming left V 5 bases short and J 3 bases short, with 17 bases between. This CDR3 is 16 amino acids long. The germline gives CDR1 SGHTA, CDR2 FQGNSA. The CDR3 reads CASSPGGSGGYNEQFF. In DNA, the CDR3 is TGTGCCAGCAGCCCCGGTGGTAGCGGAGGCTACAATGAGCAGTTCTTC.

This clonotype was counted many times. J is TRBJ2-1 and V is TRBV10-1; 9 bases line up with TRBD2. Germline V gives CDR1 WNHNN, CDR2 SYGVQD (reference sequence). The CDR3 is made up of 15 amino acids. Losses at the gene ends were 0 bases for V and 8 bases for J; bases not matched to a gene: 5. The CDR3 DNA reads as TGCGCCAGCAGTGAGTCCGGCGGGAGGGGGTATGAGCAGTTCTTC. It is translated as CASSESGGRGYEQFF.

This clonotype was seen a few times. The rearrangement joins TRBV7-9 to TRBJ1-2; a weak D match, TRBD1 (6 bases). This CDR3 comprises 15 residues. The germline gives CDR1 SEHNR, CDR2 FQNEAQ (reference sequence). Trimming cost V 5 bases and J 8 bases, with 21 bases left between them. Here the CDR3 reads CASSEDRRRIEGYTF. CDR3 nucleotides: TGTGCCAGCAGCGAAGACAGGCGACGTATCGAGGGCTACACCTTC.

This chain joins TRBV11-2 and TRBJ2-1; D uncertain. This CDR3 contains 20 residues. Germline V gene data show CDR1 as SGHAT and CDR2 as FQNNGV. Trimming pared 0 bases from V and 5 bases from J, leaving 26 bases between. CDR3 nucleotides: TGTGCCAGCAGCTTAGATCGGCCGGGTTGGACCCTTTTTCCCCACAATGAGCAGTTCTTC. It specifies CASSLDRPGWTLFPHNEQFF. Looking up the rest from reference TRBV11-2 and TRBJ2-1 gives the full variable domain: EAGVAQSPRYKIIEKRQSVAFWCNPISGHATLYWYQQILGQGPKLLIQFQNNGVVDDSQLPKDRFSAERLKGVDSTLKIQPAKLEDSAVYLCASSLDRPGWTLFPHNEQFFGPGTRLTVL.

The chain recombines TRBV3-1 with TRBJ2-7, with 10 bases that match TRBD2. This CDR3 spans 16 amino acids. Per germline, CDR1 LGHDT and CDR2 YNNKEL (reference sequence). Trimming at V came to 0 bases and at J to 4 bases, leaving 6 bases not matched to a gene. The CDR3 bases are TGTGCCAGCAGCCAAGATGAGGCTAGCGGGAGTTACGAGCAGTACTTC. Protein sequence: CASSQDEASGSYEQYF.

This clonotype was observed a handful of times. The chain is built from TRBV20-1 and TRBJ1-1; TRBD1 matches 8 bases. The junction had 8 bases not matched to a gene; V was cut back by 7 bases and J by 1 base. The CDR3 is made up of 14 amino acids. Germline CDR1 and CDR2: DFQATT and SNEGSKA (reference sequence). The CDR3 loop reads CSVRSGGPNTEAFF. The CDR3, as DNA: TGCAGTGTAAGGTCAGGGGGCCCGAACACTGAAGCTTTCTTT.

The chain links TRBV5-1 to TRBJ2-2; 8 bases match TRBD1. CDR3 size: 15 residues. From germline, CDR1 is SGHRS and CDR2 YFSETQ. Germline trimming cut 0 bases from V and 3 bases from J; bases unmatched to any gene: 1. The CDR3: CASSLEDRDTGELFF. CDR3 DNA sequence: TGCGCCAGCAGCTTGGAGGACAGGGACACCGGGGAGCTGTTTTTT.

This chain connects TRBV29-1 to TRBJ2-5; D uncertain. Trimming cost V 4 bases and J 1 base, with 10 bases left between them. The CDR3 runs to 13 residues. CDR1 and CDR2 from the germline V gene are SQVTM and ANQGSEA. The CDR3 DNA reads as TGCAGCGTTGCGCCACAGATCCAAGAGACCCAGTACTTC. It specifies CSVAPQIQETQYF.

J is TRBJ1-5 and V is TRBV7-9, with 12 bases lining up with TRBD1. Germline-derived CDR1 and CDR2 are SEHNR and FQNEAQ (reference sequence). Trimming at V came to 3 bases and at J to 5 bases, leaving 5 bases not matched to a gene. This CDR3 has 16 residues. The CDR3 loop reads CASSLGQGASYQPQHF. The CDR3 nucleotides are TGTGCCAGCAGCTTGGGACAGGGGGCCTCATATCAGCCCCAGCATTTT.

The chain couples TRBV2 to TRBJ2-1, with D possibly being TRBD2 (5 bases). The CDR3 loop spans 18 amino acids. CDR1 is SNHLY, CDR2 FYNNEI, per germline. Written as DNA, the CDR3 is TGTACCTGCTGTCCTCCTCAGGCTAGTTCGCACCCGGACTATGAGCAGTTCTTC. Protein sequence: CTCCPPQASSHPDYEQFF.

This clonotype was counted a single time. The rearrangement uses TRBV18 and TRBJ1-5; a weak D match, TRBD1 (5 bases). This CDR3 is 16 amino acids long. V lost 3 bases and J lost 10, with 22 bases in between. CDR1 KGHSH and CDR2 LQKENI come from the germline V gene. The CDR3 loop reads CASSPSLMTGGYPQHF. CDR3 sequence (DNA): TGTGCCAGCTCACCTTCACTTATGACGGGGGGATACCCCCAGCATTTT.

This clonotype has only a few counts. This chain connects TRBV29-1 to TRBJ1-2; D gene unclear. The CDR3 extends over 11 amino acids. V was shortened by 7 bases and J by 4 bases, with 10 bases between the two germline ends. The V gene's germline CDR1 is SQVTM and CDR2 ANQGSEA. The CDR3 region has the DNA TGCAGCGCCGAGCGGTCCTATGGCTACACCTTC. This translates into CSAERSYGYTF.

This clonotype has a handful of counts. The gene calls are TRBV4-1 and TRBJ2-4; TRBD2 is a possible D gene (5 bases). Trimming pared 2 bases from V and 7 bases from J, leaving 15 bases between. The CDR3 runs to 15 residues. Germline lookup yields CDR1 MGHRA and CDR2 YSYEKL. CDR3 nucleotides: TGCGCCAGCAGCCAAAAAGGCGAGGGATGGAACATTCAGTACTTC. This sequence encodes CASSQKGEGWNIQYF.

The chain uses TRBV19 and TRBJ1-2; TRBD1 might be the D (5 bases). Trimming removed 7 bases from V and 6 bases from J, with 18 bases in between. Germline CDR1 reads LNHDA; CDR2 reads SQIVND (reference sequence). This CDR3 contains 14 residues. The CDR3 nucleotides are TGTGCCAGTAAGGGGAGTGGGCGGAGTCATGGCTACACCTTC. Translated, it gives CASKGSGRSHGYTF. The variable domain in full, with the rest retrieved from reference TRBV19 and TRBJ1-2, is DGGITQSPKYLFRKEGQNVTLSCEQNLNHDAMYWYRQDPGQGLRLIYYSQIVNDFQKGDIAEGYSVSREKKESFPLTVTSAQKNPTAFYLCASKGSGRSHGYTFGSGTRLTVV.

This clonotype has a handful of counts. The CDR3 DNA sequence: TGTGCCAGCAGTCCCGGGACGTCCTTCGGAAGGACTGAAGCTTTCTTT. It codes for CASSPGTSFGRTEAFF. V gene TRBV6-1 combines with J gene TRBJ1-1; D might be TRBD1 (5 bases). The V end was cut by 5 bases, the J end by 5 bases, with 21 bases between. Germline V gene data show CDR1 as MNHNS and CDR2 as SASEGT. The CDR3 covers 16 residues.

V is TRBV28 and J is TRBJ2-1, with D hard to call. This CDR3 has 15 residues. CDR1 MDHEN and CDR2 SYDVKM come from the germline V gene. Trimming removed 3 bases at V and 5 bases at J, with 14 bases between. CDR3 sequence reads: CASSFMGSRDNEQFF. Written as DNA, the CDR3 is TGTGCCAGCAGTTTTATGGGATCCCGAGACAATGAGCAGTTCTTC. The full variable domain, rest sourced from reference TRBV28 and TRBJ2-1, is DVKVTQSSRYLVKRTGEKVFLECVQDMDHENMFWYRQDPGLGLRLIYFSYDVKMKEKGDIPEGYSVSREKKERFSLILESASTNQTSMYLCASSFMGSRDNEQFFGPGTRLTVL.

This clonotype came up a few times. CDR3 in amino acids: CASSFTSSEVEQYF. CDR3 in DNA: TGTGCCAGCAGCTTTACGTCCTCCGAGGTCGAGCAGTACTTC. The chain employs TRBV7-2 and TRBJ2-7; no clear D gene. Germline-derived CDR1 and CDR2 are SGHTA and FQGNSA. This CDR3 region has 14 residues. Trimming took 3 bases from V and 6 from J, leaving 15 bases between them.

This rearrangement joins TRBV6-5 to TRBJ2-1, with 8 bases that match TRBD2. Losses at the gene ends were 4 bases for V and 0 bases for J; bases not matched to a gene: 5. This CDR3 comprises 16 residues. The V gene's germline CDR1 is MNHEY and CDR2 SVGAGI. The CDR3 nucleotides are TGTGCCAGCAGTTCCCGTAGCGGGATCTCCTACAATGAGCAGTTCTTC. Residues: CASSSRSGISYNEQFF.

The chain employs TRBV5-1 and TRBJ2-2; TRBD2 matches 14 bases. Germline V gene sequence: CDR1 SGHRS, CDR2 YFSETQ. Losses at the gene ends were 4 bases for V and 5 bases for J; bases not matched to a gene: 7. The CDR3 totals 17 residues. The CDR3 is CASSPGLAGVETGELFF. The DNA for the CDR3 is TGCGCCAGCAGCCCGGGACTAGCGGGAGTGGAAACCGGGGAGCTGTTTTTT.

This clonotype was picked up a small number of times. V gene TRBV12-3 or TRBV12-4 combines with J gene TRBJ2-3; 9 bases fit TRBD1. CDR3 size: 15 residues. Trimming took 5 bases from V and 6 from J; bases not matched to a gene: 9. For the CDR3, the DNA is TGTGCCAGCAGTCCGGGACAGGGCCCAGGGGATACGCAGTATTTT. As protein: CASSPGQGPGDTQYF.

This clonotype was recorded at least ten times. The chain uses TRBV7-2 and TRBJ2-3; D is undetermined. The CDR3 covers 12 residues. Germline CDR1 is SGHTA and CDR2 is FQGNSA. With 3 bases removed from V and 3 bases from J, the gap between germline ends came to 4 bases. The CDR3 DNA is TGTGCCAGCAGCTTCCGAACAGATACGCAGTATTTT. Translating gives CASSFRTDTQYF. The complete variable domain, with remaining parts taken from reference TRBV7-2 and TRBJ2-3, reads GAGVSQSPSNKVTEKGKDVELRCDPISGHTALYWYRQSLGQGLEFLIYFQGNSAPDKSGLPSDRFSAERTGGSVSTLTIQRTQQEDSAVYLCASSFRTDTQYFGPGTRLTVL.

This clonotype came up a few times. CDR3 loop: CAISERGLAESRSYNEQFF. The CDR3 DNA reads as TGTGCCATCAGTGAGCGGGGACTAGCGGAAAGTCGCTCCTACAATGAGCAGTTCTTC. The chain recombines TRBV10-3 with TRBJ2-1, with 11 bases fitting TRBD2. V was clipped by 2 bases and J by 0 bases; unmatched bases: 9. This CDR3 has 19 residues. Germline V CDR1 and CDR2: ENHRY, SYGVKD.

The chain combines TRBV11-2 with TRBJ2-7, with 15 bases that match TRBD2. Germline CDR1 reads SGHAT; CDR2 reads FQNNGV. This CDR3 contains 19 residues. V trimming: 6 bases; J trimming: 7 bases; junction bases outside the gene matches: 19. The CDR3 sequence: CASSHREGLAGGHPGEQYF. DNA for the CDR3: TGTGCCAGCAGTCATCGCGAGGGACTAGCGGGAGGCCATCCGGGGGAGCAGTACTTC.

This chain connects TRBV10-2 to TRBJ2-4; D possibly matches TRBD1 or TRBD2 (5 bases each). CDR1 WSHSY and CDR2 SAAADI come from the germline V gene. The CDR3 contains 18 residues. V lost 6 bases and J 0 bases, leaving 21 bases between the germline ends. CDR3: CASSEATLGPLAKNIQYF. The CDR3 DNA follows: TGCGCCAGCAGCGAAGCCACACTGGGACCGCTAGCCAAAAACATTCAGTACTTC.